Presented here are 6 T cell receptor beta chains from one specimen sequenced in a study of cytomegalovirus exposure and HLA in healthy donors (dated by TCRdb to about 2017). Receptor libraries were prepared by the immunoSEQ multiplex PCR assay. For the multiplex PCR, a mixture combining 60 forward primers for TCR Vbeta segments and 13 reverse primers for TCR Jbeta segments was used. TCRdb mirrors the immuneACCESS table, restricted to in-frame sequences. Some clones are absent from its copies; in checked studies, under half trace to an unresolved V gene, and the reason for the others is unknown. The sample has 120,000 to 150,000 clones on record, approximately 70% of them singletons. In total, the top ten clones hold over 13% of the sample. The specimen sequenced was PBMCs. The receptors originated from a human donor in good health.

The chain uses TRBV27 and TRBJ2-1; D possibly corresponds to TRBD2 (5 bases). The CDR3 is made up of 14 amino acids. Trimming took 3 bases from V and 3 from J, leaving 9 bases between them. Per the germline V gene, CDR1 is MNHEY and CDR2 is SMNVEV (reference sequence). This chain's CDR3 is CASSFTGNYNEQFF. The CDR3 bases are TGTGCCAGCAGTTTTACCGGGAACTACAATGAGCAGTTCTTC.

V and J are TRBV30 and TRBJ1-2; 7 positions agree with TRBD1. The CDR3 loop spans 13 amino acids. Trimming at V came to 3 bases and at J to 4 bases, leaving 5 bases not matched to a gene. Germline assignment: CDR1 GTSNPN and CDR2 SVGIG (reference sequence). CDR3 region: CAWSGDRVYGYTF. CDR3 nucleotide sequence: TGTGCCTGGAGCGGTGACAGGGTCTATGGCTACACCTTC.

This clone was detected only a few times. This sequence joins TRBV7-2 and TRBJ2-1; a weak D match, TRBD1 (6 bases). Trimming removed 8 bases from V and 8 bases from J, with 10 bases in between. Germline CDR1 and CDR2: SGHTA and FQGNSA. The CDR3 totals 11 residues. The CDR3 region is CASQGGYEQFF. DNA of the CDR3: TGTGCCAGCCAAGGGGGATATGAGCAGTTCTTC.

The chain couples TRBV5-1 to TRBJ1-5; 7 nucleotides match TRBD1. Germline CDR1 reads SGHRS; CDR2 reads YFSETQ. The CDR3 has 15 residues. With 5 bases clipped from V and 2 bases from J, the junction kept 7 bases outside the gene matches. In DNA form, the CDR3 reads TGCGCCAGCAGGGCTACAGGGGATCGCAATCAGCCCCAGCATTTT. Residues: CASRATGDRNQPQHF.

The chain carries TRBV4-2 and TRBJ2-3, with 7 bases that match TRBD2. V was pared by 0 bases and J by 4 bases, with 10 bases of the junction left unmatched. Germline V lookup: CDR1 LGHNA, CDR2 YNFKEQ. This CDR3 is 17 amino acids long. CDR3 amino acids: CASSQDQGSGTADTQYF. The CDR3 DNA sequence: TGTGCCAGCAGCCAAGATCAGGGCAGCGGGACGGCAGATACGCAGTATTTT.

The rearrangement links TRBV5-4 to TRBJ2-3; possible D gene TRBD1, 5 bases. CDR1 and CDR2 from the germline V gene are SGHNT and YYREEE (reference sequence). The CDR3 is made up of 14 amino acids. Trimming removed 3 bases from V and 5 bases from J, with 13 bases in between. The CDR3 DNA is TGTGCCAGCAGCTCACCAGGGTTAGGAGATACGCAGTATTTT. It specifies CASSSPGLGDTQYF.